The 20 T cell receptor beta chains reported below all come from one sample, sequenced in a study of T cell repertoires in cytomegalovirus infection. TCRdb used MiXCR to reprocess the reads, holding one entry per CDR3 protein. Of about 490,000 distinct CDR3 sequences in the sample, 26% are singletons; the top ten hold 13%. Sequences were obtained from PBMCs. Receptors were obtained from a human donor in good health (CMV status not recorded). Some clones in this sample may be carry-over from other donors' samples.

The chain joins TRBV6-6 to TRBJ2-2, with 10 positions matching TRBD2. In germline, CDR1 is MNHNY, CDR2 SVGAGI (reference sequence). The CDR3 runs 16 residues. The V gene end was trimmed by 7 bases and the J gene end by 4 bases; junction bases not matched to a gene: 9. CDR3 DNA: TGTGCCAGCACAGAGAGCGGGAGGGCCGCCACCGGGGAGCTGTTTTTT. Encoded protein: CASTESGRAATGELFF.

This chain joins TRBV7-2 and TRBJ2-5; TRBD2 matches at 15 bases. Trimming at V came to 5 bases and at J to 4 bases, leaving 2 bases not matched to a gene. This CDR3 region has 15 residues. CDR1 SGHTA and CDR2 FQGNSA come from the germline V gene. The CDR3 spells CASSRTSGRGETQYF. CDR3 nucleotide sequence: TGTGCCAGCAGCCGGACTAGCGGGAGGGGAGAGACCCAGTACTTC.

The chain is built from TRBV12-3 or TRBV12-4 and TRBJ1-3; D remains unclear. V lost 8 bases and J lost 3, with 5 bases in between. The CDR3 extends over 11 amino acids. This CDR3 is CASYFGNTIYF. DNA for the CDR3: TGTGCCAGCTACTTTGGAAACACCATATATTTT.

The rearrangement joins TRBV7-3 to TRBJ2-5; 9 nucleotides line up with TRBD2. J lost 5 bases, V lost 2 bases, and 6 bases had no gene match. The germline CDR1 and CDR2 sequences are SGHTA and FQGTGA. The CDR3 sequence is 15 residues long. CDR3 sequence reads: CASSLLAGKAETQYF. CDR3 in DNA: TGTGCCAGCAGCTTACTAGCGGGGAAAGCGGAGACCCAGTACTTC.

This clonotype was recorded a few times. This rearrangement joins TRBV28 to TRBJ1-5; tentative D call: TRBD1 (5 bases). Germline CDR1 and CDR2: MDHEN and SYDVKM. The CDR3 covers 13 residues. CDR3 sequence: CALRGALDQPQHF. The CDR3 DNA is TGTGCTCTCCGAGGGGCATTGGATCAGCCCCAGCATTTT.

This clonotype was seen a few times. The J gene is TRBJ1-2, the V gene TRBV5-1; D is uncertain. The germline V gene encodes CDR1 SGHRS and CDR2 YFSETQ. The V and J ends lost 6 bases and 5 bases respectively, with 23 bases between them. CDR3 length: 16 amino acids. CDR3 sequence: CASKTLDGSSPYGYTF. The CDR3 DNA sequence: TGCGCCAGCAAAACCTTGGACGGATCCAGCCCTTATGGCTACACCTTC.

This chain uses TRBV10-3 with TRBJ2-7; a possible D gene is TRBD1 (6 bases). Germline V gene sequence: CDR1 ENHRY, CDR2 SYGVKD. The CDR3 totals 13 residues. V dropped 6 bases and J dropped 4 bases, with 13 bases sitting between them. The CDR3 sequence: CAIRPGAQYEQYF. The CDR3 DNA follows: TGTGCCATCAGACCAGGGGCCCAATACGAGCAGTACTTC.

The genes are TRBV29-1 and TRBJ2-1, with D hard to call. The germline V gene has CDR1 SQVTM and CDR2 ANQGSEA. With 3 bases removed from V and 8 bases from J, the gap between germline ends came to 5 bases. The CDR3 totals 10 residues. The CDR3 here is CSVDPDEQFF. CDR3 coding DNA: TGCAGCGTTGACCCGGATGAGCAGTTCTTC.

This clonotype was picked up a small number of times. The CDR3 coding sequence is TGTGCCAGCAGTGTTGAAAGGGAATCCTACGAGCAGTACTTC. It translates to CASSVERESYEQYF. The chain is built from TRBV2 and TRBJ2-7; D is undetermined. V dropped 4 bases and J dropped 1 base, with 11 bases sitting between them. Germline loops: CDR1 SNHLY, CDR2 FYNNEI. There are 14 residues in the CDR3.

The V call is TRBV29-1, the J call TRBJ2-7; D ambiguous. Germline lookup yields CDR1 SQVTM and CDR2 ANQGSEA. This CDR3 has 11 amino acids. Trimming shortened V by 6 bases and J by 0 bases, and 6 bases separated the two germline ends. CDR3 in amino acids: CSVNSSYEQYV. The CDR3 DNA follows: TGCAGCGTCAACAGCTCCTACGAGCAGTACGTC.

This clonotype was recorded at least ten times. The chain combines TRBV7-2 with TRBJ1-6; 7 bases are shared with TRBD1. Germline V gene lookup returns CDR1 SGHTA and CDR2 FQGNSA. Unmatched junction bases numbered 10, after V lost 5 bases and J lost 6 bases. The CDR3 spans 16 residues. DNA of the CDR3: TGTGCCAGCAGCCCTGACCTGGACAGGCTTAATTCACCCCTCCACTTT. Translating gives CASSPDLDRLNSPLHF.

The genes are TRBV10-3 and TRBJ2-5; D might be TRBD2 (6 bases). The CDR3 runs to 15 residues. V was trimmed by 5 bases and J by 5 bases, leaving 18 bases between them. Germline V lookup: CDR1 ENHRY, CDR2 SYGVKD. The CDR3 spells CAISTTGLGEETQYF. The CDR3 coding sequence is TGTGCCATCAGTACTACGGGACTCGGAGAGGAGACCCAGTACTTC.

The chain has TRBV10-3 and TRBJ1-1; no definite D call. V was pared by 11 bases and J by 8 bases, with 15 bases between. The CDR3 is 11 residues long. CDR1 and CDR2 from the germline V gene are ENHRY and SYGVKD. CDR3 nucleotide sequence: TGTGCCGTCGGTAGGAGCCTAGAAGCTTTCTTT. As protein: CAVGRSLEAFF.

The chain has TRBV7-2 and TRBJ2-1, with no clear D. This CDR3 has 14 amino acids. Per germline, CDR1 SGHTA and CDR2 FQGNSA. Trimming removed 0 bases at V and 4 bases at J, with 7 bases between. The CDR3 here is CASSLALRYNEQFF. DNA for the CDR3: TGTGCCAGCAGCTTAGCGCTGAGATACAATGAGCAGTTCTTC.

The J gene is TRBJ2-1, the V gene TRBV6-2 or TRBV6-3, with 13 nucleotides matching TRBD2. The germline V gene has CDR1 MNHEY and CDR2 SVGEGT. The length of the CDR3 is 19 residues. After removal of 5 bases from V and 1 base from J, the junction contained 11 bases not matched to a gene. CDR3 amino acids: CASSPNQGLAGSSYNEQFF. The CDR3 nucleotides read TGTGCCAGCAGTCCAAACCAGGGACTAGCGGGGTCATCCTACAATGAGCAGTTCTTC.

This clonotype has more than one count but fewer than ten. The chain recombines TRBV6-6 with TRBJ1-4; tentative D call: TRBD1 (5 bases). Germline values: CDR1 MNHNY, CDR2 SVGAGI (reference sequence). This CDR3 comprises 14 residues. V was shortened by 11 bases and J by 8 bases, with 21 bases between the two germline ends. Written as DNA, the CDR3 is TGTGCCTCCATGCGCGGGCAGGGTGGCGAAAAACTGTTTTTT. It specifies CASMRGQGGEKLFF.

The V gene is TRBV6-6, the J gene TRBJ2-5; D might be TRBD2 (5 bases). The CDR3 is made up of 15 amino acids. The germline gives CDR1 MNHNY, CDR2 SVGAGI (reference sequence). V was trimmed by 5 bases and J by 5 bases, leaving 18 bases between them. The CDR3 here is CASSGRGGPLETQYF. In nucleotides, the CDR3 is TGTGCCAGCAGTGGGAGAGGAGGACCTTTGGAGACCCAGTACTTC.

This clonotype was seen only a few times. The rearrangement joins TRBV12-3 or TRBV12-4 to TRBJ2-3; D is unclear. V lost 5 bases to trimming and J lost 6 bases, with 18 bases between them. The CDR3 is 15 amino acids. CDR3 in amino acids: CASSPPGSIVDTQYF. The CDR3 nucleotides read TGTGCCAGCAGTCCCCCGGGTTCAATAGTGGATACGCAGTATTTT.

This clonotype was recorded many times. Written as DNA, the CDR3 is TGTGCCAGCAGTTACCATGTTGGGGCATCGAATCAGCCCCAGCATTTT. Translating gives CASSYHVGASNQPQHF. The V and J genes are TRBV6-2 or TRBV6-3 and TRBJ1-5, with a possible D match to TRBD1 (5 bases). CDR1 and CDR2 (germline): MNHEY, SVGEGT. CDR3 length: 16 residues. V shed 2 bases and J shed 4 bases, with 15 bases lying between them.

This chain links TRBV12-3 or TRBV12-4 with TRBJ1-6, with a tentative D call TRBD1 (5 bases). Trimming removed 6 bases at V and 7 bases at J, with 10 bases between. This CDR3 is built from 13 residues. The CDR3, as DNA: TGTGCCAGCAGCCCCGGACAAAATTCACCCCTCCACTTT. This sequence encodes CASSPGQNSPLHF.